The T cell receptor (beta chain) described here comes from a study of PD-1 blockade in mismatch repair-deficient tumors. The overall study: Patients had some twelve mismatch repair-deficient cancer types, all previously treated and progressing.

The assay was immunoSEQ multiplex PCR, and TCRdb's table has in-frame clones only and misses some. The top ten hold more than 11% of the sample, which has tens of thousands of clones, 88% seen once. Germline assignment: CDR1 SGHAT and CDR2 FQNNGV. This CDR3 contains 15 residues. The V and J ends lost 3 bases and 4 bases, in that order; junction bases with no gene match: 8. The sample holds one count of this clone. V and J are TRBV11-2 and TRBJ2-7; 8 bases line up with TRBD1. The sample in question was peripheral blood, obtained 52 weeks after starting pembrolizumab. The source of this sequence is an adult with mismatch repair-deficient cancer. This chain's CDR3 is CASSFITGGSYEQYF. The CDR3, as DNA: TGTGCCAGCAGCTTTATCACAGGGGGTTCTTACGAGCAGTACTTC.